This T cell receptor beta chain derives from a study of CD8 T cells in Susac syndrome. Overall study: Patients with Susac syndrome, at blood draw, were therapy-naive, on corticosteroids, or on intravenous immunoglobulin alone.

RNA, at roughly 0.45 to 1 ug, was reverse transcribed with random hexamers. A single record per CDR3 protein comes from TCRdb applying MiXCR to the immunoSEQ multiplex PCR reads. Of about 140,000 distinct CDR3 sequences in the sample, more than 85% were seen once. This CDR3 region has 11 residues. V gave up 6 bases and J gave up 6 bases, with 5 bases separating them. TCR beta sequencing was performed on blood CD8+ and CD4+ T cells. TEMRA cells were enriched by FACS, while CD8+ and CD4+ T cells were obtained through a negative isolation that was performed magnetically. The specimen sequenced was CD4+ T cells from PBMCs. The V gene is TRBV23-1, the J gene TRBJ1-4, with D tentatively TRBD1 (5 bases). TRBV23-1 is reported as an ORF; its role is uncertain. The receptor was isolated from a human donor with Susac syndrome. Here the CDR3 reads CASRGDEKLFF. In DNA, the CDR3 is TGCGCCAGCAGGGGGGATGAAAAACTGTTTTTT.